A selection of T cell receptor beta chains follows, all from one sample in a study of shared clonotypes between healthy human individuals. Here immunoSEQ multiplex PCR was the method, and the copy in TCRdb shows in-frame clones only, minus some. This table has approximately 350,000 clones, over 65% appearing once. The sample consisted of memory CD4+ T cells sorted from blood. The origin of the receptors is a man aged 30-40 years in good health. Each CDR3 is given with its conserved first and last residue. The D gene is left open where the match is weak. Expanded clones are given a class, and other clones once, few, many or no size at all.

d_gene	v_gene	abundance	j_gene	CDR3aa	CDR3nt
NA	TRBV4-1	NA	TRBJ2-2	CASSQVLTRNTGELFF	TGCGCCAGCAGCCAAGTTTTGACCCGGAACACCGGGGAGCTGTTTTTT
NA	TRBV5-1	many	TRBJ2-3	CASSVGFPDTQYF	TGCGCCAGCAGCGTAGGTTTCCCAGATACGCAGTATTTT
TRBD1	TRBV5-1	many	TRBJ1-2	CASSAGTGKAYGYTF	TGCGCCAGCAGCGCCGGGACAGGGAAGGCATATGGCTACACCTTC
NA	TRBV6-1	NA	TRBJ2-5	CASSEKGGSQETQYF	TGTGCCAGCAGTGAAAAGGGGGGATCCCAAGAGACCCAGTACTTC
NA	TRBV18	few	TRBJ2-7	CASSPSISTGEQYF	TGTGCCAGCTCACCTTCTATATCAACTGGGGAGCAGTACTTC
NA	TRBV7-6	NA	TRBJ2-2	CASSVVGSTGELFF	TGTGCCAGCAGTGTGGTGGGTTCCACCGGGGAGCTGTTTTTT
TRBD1	TRBV2	few	TRBJ1-1	CASSVRQGGAFF	TGTGCCAGCAGTGTTCGACAGGGAGGAGCTTTCTTT
NA	TRBV10-3	NA	TRBJ2-2	CAISESGGLELFF	TGTGCCATCAGTGAGTCGGGGGGCCTGGAGCTGTTTTTT
NA	TRBV5-4	NA	TRBJ2-7	CASSLPGLTSYEQYF	TGTGCCAGCAGCTTGCCGGGACTTACTTCATACGAGCAGTACTTC
TRBD1	TRBV18	few	TRBJ1-2	CASSPSGTGDPRGYTF	TGTGCCAGCTCACCTTCGGGGACAGGAGATCCTCGGGGCTACACCTTC
NA	TRBV6-1	NA	TRBJ2-2	CASREGLAGELFF	TGTGCCAGCAGGGAGGGCCTCGCCGGGGAGCTGTTTTTT
NA	TRBV23-1	NA	TRBJ2-7	CASSLGRDDGVSYEQYF	TGCGCCAGCAGTCTAGGACGGGATGACGGCGTCTCCTACGAGCAGTACTTC
NA	TRBV19	NA	TRBJ2-1	CASSNGGKTYNEQFF	TGTGCCAGTAGTAATGGCGGGAAAACCTACAATGAGCAGTTCTTC
TRBD1	TRBV10-3	NA	TRBJ1-3	CATGGDSGNTIYF	TGTGCTACAGGGGGGGACTCTGGAAACACCATATATTTT
NA	TRBV7-2	NA	TRBJ2-1	CASSSTLASSLDEQFF	TGTGCCAGCAGTTCAACTCTAGCGAGCTCTTTGGATGAGCAGTTCTTC
NA	TRBV7-6	NA	TRBJ2-2	CASSLMGGTTGELFF	TGTGCCAGCAGCCTTATGGGCGGGACCACCGGGGAGCTGTTTTTT
TRBD2	TRBV2	NA	TRBJ2-3	CASRLAGGRWTDTQYF	TGTGCCAGCAGACTAGCGGGAGGGCGTTGGACAGATACGCAGTATTTT
NA	TRBV25-1	once	TRBJ2-2	CASVPPWGTGELFF	TGTGCCAGCGTCCCCCCCTGGGGTACCGGGGAGCTGTTTTTT
NA	TRBV30	NA	TRBJ1-1	CAWSVEVGTTEAFF	TGTGCCTGGAGTGTAGAGGTGGGGACCACTGAAGCTTTCTTT
NA	TRBV18	NA	TRBJ2-1	CASSPLGDEQFF	TGTGCCAGCTCACCACTGGGTGATGAGCAGTTCTTC
NA	TRBV11-2	NA	TRBJ2-7	CASSLWTDSYEQYF	TGTGCCAGCAGCCTCTGGACGGACTCCTACGAGCAGTACTTC
NA	TRBV7-9	NA	TRBJ1-3	CASSSPGGVRSGNTIYF	TGTGCCAGCAGCTCACCCGGTGGTGTGCGCTCTGGAAACACCATATATTTT
NA	TRBV19	once	TRBJ2-7	CASRGTGLDEQYF	TGTGCCAGTAGAGGAACAGGGCTCGACGAGCAGTACTTC
NA	TRBV28	NA	TRBJ1-5	CASSLPGGNQPQHF	TGTGCCAGCAGTTTGCCAGGGGGCAATCAGCCCCAGCATTTT
NA	TRBV6-5	few	TRBJ1-5	CASSQNLQGNQPQHF	TGTGCCAGCAGTCAAAACCTACAGGGAAATCAGCCCCAGCATTTT
NA	TRBV2	NA	TRBJ2-2	CASSETVGGELFF	TGTGCCAGCAGTGAAACCGTAGGCGGGGAGCTGTTTTTT
TRBD1	TRBV2	many	TRBJ1-2	CASSATGGLSNGYTF	TGTGCCAGCAGTGCAACAGGGGGGCTTTCTAATGGCTACACCTTC
NA	TRBV10-1	many	TRBJ1-1	CASRFQLNTEAFF	TGCGCCAGCAGGTTTCAATTGAACACTGAAGCTTTCTTT
NA	TRBV6-1	NA	TRBJ2-2	CASSGMSVAGELFF	TGTGCCAGCAGTGGAATGTCTGTGGCGGGGGAGCTGTTTTTT